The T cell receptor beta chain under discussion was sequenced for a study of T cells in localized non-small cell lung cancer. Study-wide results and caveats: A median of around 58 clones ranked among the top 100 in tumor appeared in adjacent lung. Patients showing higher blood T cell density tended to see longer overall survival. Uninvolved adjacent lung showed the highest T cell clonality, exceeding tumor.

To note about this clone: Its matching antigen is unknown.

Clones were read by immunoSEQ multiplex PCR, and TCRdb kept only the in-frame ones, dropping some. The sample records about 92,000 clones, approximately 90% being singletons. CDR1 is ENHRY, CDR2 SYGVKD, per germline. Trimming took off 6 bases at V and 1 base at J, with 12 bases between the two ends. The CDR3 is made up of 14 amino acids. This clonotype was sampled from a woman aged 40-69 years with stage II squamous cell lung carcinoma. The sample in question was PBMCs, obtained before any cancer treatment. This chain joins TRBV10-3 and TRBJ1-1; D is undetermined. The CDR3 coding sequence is TGTGCCATCAGGAGCAGTCGGGGGAACACTGAAGCTTTCTTT. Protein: CAIRSSRGNTEAFF.